These 27 T cell receptor beta chains came from one sample sequenced in a study of blood T cell repertoires in COVID-19. Clones were read by immunoSEQ multiplex PCR, and TCRdb kept only the in-frame ones, dropping some. Of hundreds of thousands of clones in the sample, 75% to 85% are singletons; the top ten hold 7.2%. Specimen: peripheral blood. Every receptor here comes from a human donor in a cohort sampled during active COVID-19.

The chain employs TRBV12-5 and TRBJ1-1; D ambiguous. The CDR3 has 17 amino acids. Germline V gives CDR1 LGHNT, CDR2 FRNRAP. V was shortened by 3 bases and J by 6 bases, with 23 bases between the two germline ends. The CDR3: CASGFLIGTGTIAEAFF. The DNA of the CDR3 is TGTGCTAGTGGTTTCCTAATAGGTACCGGAACTATCGCTGAAGCTTTCTTT.

The V call is TRBV7-9, the J call TRBJ2-2; TRBD1 matches 8 bases. There are 15 residues in the CDR3. Trimming at V came to 3 bases and at J to 6 bases, leaving 6 bases not matched to a gene. The germline CDR1 and CDR2 sequences are SEHNR and FQNEAQ (reference sequence). CDR3 coding DNA: TGTGCCAGCAGCTTTGGACAGGGTATGGCCGGGGAGCTGTTTTTT. As protein: CASSFGQGMAGELFF.

The chain is built from TRBV2 and TRBJ1-3, with D maybe TRBD1 (6 bases). This CDR3 is built from 15 residues. CDR1 is SNHLY and CDR2 is FYNNEI in the germline V gene. V was shortened by 6 bases and J by 2 bases, with 14 bases between the two germline ends. Written as DNA, the CDR3 is TGTGCCAGCAGCGCCGAACAGGGAGCTGGAAACACCATATATTTT. It encodes CASSAEQGAGNTIYF.

The chain couples TRBV9 to TRBJ2-3, with 8 bases fitting TRBD2. The CDR3 consists of 16 residues. The ends lost 4 bases at V and 1 base at J; junction bases unmatched: 8. Per germline, CDR1 SGDLS and CDR2 YYNGEE. Written as DNA, the CDR3 is TGTGCCAGCAGCCCCCTGGGTAGCGGGGGCACAGATACGCAGTATTTT. The encoded protein is CASSPLGSGGTDTQYF.

This clone was counted a single time. CDR3 protein: CASSEQASLPTYNEQFF. DNA of the CDR3: TGTGCCAGCAGTGAGCAGGCCTCACTTCCAACCTACAATGAGCAGTTCTTC. V gene TRBV2 combines with J gene TRBJ2-1; D unclear. Germline CDR1 and CDR2: SNHLY and FYNNEI. The CDR3 is 17 residues long. With 3 bases removed from V and 2 bases from J, the gap between germline ends came to 17 bases.

The gene calls are TRBV30 and TRBJ1-4, with 8 bases that match TRBD1. V shed 5 bases, J shed 9 bases, and the junction held 5 bases outside the gene matches. Germline CDR1 reads GTSNPN; CDR2 reads SVGIG (reference sequence). The CDR3 has 12 residues. The CDR3 here is CAWGRTGQKLFF. The CDR3 coding sequence is TGTGCCTGGGGAAGGACAGGGCAAAAACTGTTTTTT. Combining the CDR3 with reference TRBV30 and TRBJ1-4 gives the whole variable domain SQTIHQWPATLVQPVGSPLSLECTVEGTSNPNLYWYRQAAGRGLQLLFYSVGIGQISSEVPQNLSASRPQDRQFILSSKKLLLSDSGFYLCAWGRTGQKLFFGSGTQLSVL.

This rearrangement joins TRBV5-1 to TRBJ2-3; 10 bases match TRBD2. J gave up 3 bases and V 0 bases, and 7 bases lay outside the gene matches. The CDR3 is made up of 17 amino acids. Germline V gene lookup returns CDR1 SGHRS and CDR2 YFSETQ. CDR3 sequence reads: CASSLEASGGHTDTQYF. DNA for the CDR3: TGCGCCAGCAGCTTGGAGGCTAGCGGGGGTCATACAGATACGCAGTATTTT.

The rearrangement uses TRBV27 and TRBJ2-7; 8 positions match TRBD1. CDR1 is MNHEY, CDR2 SMNVEV, per germline (reference sequence). The junction had 4 bases not matched to a gene; V was cut back by 6 bases and J by 3 bases. CDR3 length: 13 residues. DNA for the CDR3: TGTGCCAGCAGATACGGACAGGGCTACGAGCAGTACTTC. It yields the protein CASRYGQGYEQYF.

The chain joins TRBV27 to TRBJ1-5; TRBD1 matches 7 bases. Germline-derived CDR1 and CDR2 are MNHEY and SMNVEV (reference sequence). CDR3 length equals 12 residues. Here the CDR3 DNA reads TGTACGGTACAGGGGAGAATTCAGCCCCAGCATTTT. Protein product: CTVQGRIQPQHF.

V gene TRBV5-1 combines with J gene TRBJ1-1; possible D gene TRBD1, 5 bases. V was cut by 3 bases and J by 1 base, with 16 bases left in between. There are 16 residues in the CDR3. Germline V gene data show CDR1 as SGHRS and CDR2 as YFSETQ. This CDR3 reads CASSSQGSTQNTEAFF. CDR3 nucleotide sequence: TGCGCCAGCAGCTCCCAGGGAAGTACCCAGAACACTGAAGCTTTCTTT.

This chain links TRBV6-4 with TRBJ2-3; 8 nucleotides line up with TRBD2. This CDR3 comprises 14 residues. CDR1 MRHNA and CDR2 SNTAGT come from the germline V gene. The ends lost 6 bases at V and 3 bases at J; junction bases unmatched: 5. The CDR3 DNA is TGTGCCAGCAGCCGCGGGGGGAGGACAGATACGCAGTATTTT. Translated: CASSRGGRTDTQYF.

This sequence joins TRBV30 and TRBJ1-4, with D possibly being TRBD1 (5 bases). Trimming took off 2 bases at V and 8 bases at J, with 12 bases between the two ends. Germline V gene sequence: CDR1 GTSNPN, CDR2 SVGIG (reference sequence). The CDR3 spans 13 residues. The CDR3 DNA reads TGTGCCTGGAGTTCCCGGGGGGGGGAAAAACTGTTTTTT. This gives the protein CAWSSRGGEKLFF.

This clone was detected once. This chain joins TRBV9 and TRBJ1-3; D possibly corresponds to TRBD1 (6 bases). V lost 1 base and J lost 0, with 8 bases in between. CDR3 size: 15 residues. CDR1 and CDR2 (germline): SGDLS, YYNGEE. The CDR3 loop is CASSVSGASGNTIYF. The CDR3 DNA reads as TGTGCCAGCAGCGTATCAGGGGCCTCTGGAAACACCATATATTTT. Based on the CDR3 plus reference TRBV9 and TRBJ1-3, the full variable domain is DSGVTQTPKHLITATGQRVTLRCSPRSGDLSVYWYQQSLDQGLQFLIQYYNGEERAKGNILERFSAQQFPDLHSELNLSSLELGDSALYFCASSVSGASGNTIYFGEGSWLTVV.

The gene calls are TRBV10-3 and TRBJ1-2; no reliable D call. V shed 4 bases and J shed 4 bases, with 7 bases lying between them. The germline V gene encodes CDR1 ENHRY and CDR2 SYGVKD. The CDR3 is 12 amino acids. The CDR3, as DNA: TGTGCCATCAGTGGAGTGAGCTATGGCTACACCTTC. Translation: CAISGVSYGYTF.

The chain is built from TRBV25-1 and TRBJ1-3; TRBD1 aligns across 8 bases. The CDR3 is 16 amino acids. Germline V gives CDR1 MGHDK, CDR2 SYGVNS. V shed 2 bases, J shed 1 base, and the junction held 4 bases outside the gene matches. The CDR3 DNA follows: TGTGCCAGCAGTGAAGGCAGGGGGCTTTCTGGAAACACCATATATTTT. This encodes CASSEGRGLSGNTIYF.

The chain couples TRBV27 to TRBJ2-3; TRBD2 matches 12 bases. CDR1 MNHEY and CDR2 SMNVEV come from the germline V gene (reference sequence). The CDR3 contains 14 residues. V shed 7 bases and J 5 bases; nucleotides not matched to a gene: 4. The CDR3 is CASKLAGGGDTQYF. The CDR3 DNA reads as TGTGCCAGCAAACTAGCGGGGGGAGGAGATACGCAGTATTTT.

This clone was detected only once. V gene TRBV7-9 combines with J gene TRBJ1-1; no definite D call. Trimming removed 5 bases at V and 5 bases at J, with 12 bases between. CDR1 is SEHNR, CDR2 FQNEAQ, per germline (reference sequence). This CDR3 is built from 13 residues. The CDR3: CASSPRERTEAFF. In DNA form, the CDR3 reads TGTGCCAGCAGCCCTAGGGAGAGAACTGAAGCTTTCTTT.

The chain links TRBV11-2 to TRBJ2-7; TRBD2 is a possible D gene (6 bases). The CDR3 consists of 11 residues. Trimming removed 9 bases from V and 3 bases from J, with 9 bases in between. Germline V CDR1 and CDR2: SGHAT, FQNNGV. The CDR3 spells CASSEGYEQYF. In nucleotides, the CDR3 is TGTGCCAGTTCGGAGGGCTACGAGCAGTACTTC.

The chain combines TRBV7-9 with TRBJ2-2; TRBD1 agrees at 10 bases. V shed 5 bases, J shed 7 bases, and the junction held 4 bases outside the gene matches. CDR1 is SEHNR, CDR2 FQNEAQ, per germline (reference sequence). The CDR3 length is 14 residues. The CDR3 DNA is TGTGCCAGCAGCAGACAGGGGGCGAACGGGGAGCTGTTTTTT. Translated: CASSRQGANGELFF.

V and J are TRBV19 and TRBJ1-1; D call uncertain. This CDR3 comprises 14 residues. V lost 7 bases, J lost 6 bases, and 18 bases lay in between. Germline CDR1 LNHDA, CDR2 SQIVND (reference sequence). In DNA form, the CDR3 reads TGTGCCAGTATCACCGCTCTAGGGAGCGCTGAAGCTTTCTTT. Its protein is CASITALGSAEAFF. Full variable domain (rest looked up from reference TRBV19 and TRBJ1-1): DGGITQSPKYLFRKEGQNVTLSCEQNLNHDAMYWYRQDPGQGLRLIYYSQIVNDFQKGDIAEGYSVSREKKESFPLTVTSAQKNPTAFYLCASITALGSAEAFFGQGTRLTVV.

The chain carries TRBV3-1 (or the pseudogene TRBV3-2) and TRBJ2-1; a possible D gene is TRBD1 (5 bases). With 0 bases removed from V and 10 bases from J, the gap between germline ends came to 13 bases. In germline, CDR1 is LGHDT, CDR2 YNNKEL (reference sequence). There are 14 residues in the CDR3. As DNA, the CDR3 is TGTGCCAGCAGCCAAGAAATATCACAGGACGAGCAGTTCTTC. Translation: CASSQEISQDEQFF.

The V gene is TRBV7-9, the J gene TRBJ1-1; D is undetermined. This CDR3 contains 15 residues. Germline V gene data show CDR1 as SEHNR and CDR2 as FQNEAQ (reference sequence). V was trimmed by 5 bases and J by 0 bases, leaving 13 bases between them. CDR3 nucleotides: TGTGCCAGCAGCCCTCCACAGTCCATGAACACTGAAGCTTTCTTT. It is translated as CASSPPQSMNTEAFF. Supplemented by reference TRBV7-9 and TRBJ1-1, the full variable domain reads DTGVSQNPRHKITKRGQNVTFRCDPISEHNRLYWYRQTLGQGPEFLTYFQNEAQLEKSRLLSDRFSAERPKGSFSTLEIQRTEQGDSAMYLCASSPPQSMNTEAFFGQGTRLTVV.

This sequence joins TRBV5-4 and TRBJ2-7, with D possibly TRBD2 on 6 matching bases. The length of the CDR3 is 12 residues. CDR1 and CDR2 (germline): SGHNT, YYREEE (reference sequence). With 2 bases removed from V and 5 bases from J, the gap between germline ends came to 8 bases. The CDR3 nucleotides are TGTGCCAGCAGCTTCGGGGGTAACGAGCAGTACTTC. It is translated as CASSFGGNEQYF.

This clone occurred a few times. The CDR3 protein is CASSYRGTGGNTIYF. In DNA, the CDR3 is TGTGCCAGCAGTTACCGCGGGACCGGTGGAAACACCATATATTTT. V usage is TRBV6-5 and J usage is TRBJ1-3; maybe TRBD1 (5 bases). The V end lost 2 bases, the J end lost 3 bases, and 11 bases lay between the germline ends. CDR3 length: 15 residues. Germline CDR1 and CDR2: MNHEY and SVGAGI.

This clone came up a few times. This chain connects TRBV15 to TRBJ2-1, with 8 positions matching TRBD2. CDR1 LNHNV and CDR2 YYDKDF come from the germline V gene (reference sequence). V dropped 11 bases and J dropped 12; count of bases not matched to a gene: 21. The CDR3 sequence is 15 residues long. CDR3 in DNA: TGTGCCTCAAGGGACCGGGGGGGCCCTACTCCCGGGCAGTTCTTC. Its protein is CASRDRGGPTPGQFF.

The chain is built from TRBV14 and TRBJ1-2; D unclear. CDR1 SGHDN and CDR2 FVKESK come from the germline V gene. The CDR3 totals 14 residues. V lost 0 bases and J lost 8, with 13 bases in between. The CDR3 sequence is CASSQDRRVGGYTF. The CDR3 coding sequence is TGTGCCAGCAGCCAAGATCGTCGGGTTGGCGGCTACACCTTC.

The rearrangement joins TRBV18 to TRBJ2-1, with 7 nucleotides matching TRBD2. This CDR3 spans 14 amino acids. CDR1 KGHSH and CDR2 LQKENI come from the germline V gene. V trimming: 7 bases; J trimming: 0 bases; junction bases outside the gene matches: 3. CDR3 coding DNA: TGTGCCAGCTGGGAGGGAAGCTCCTACAATGAGCAGTTCTTC. Translated: CASWEGSSYNEQFF.